This T cell receptor (beta chain) was captured in a study of T-cell reconstitution after alpha-beta-depleted transplantation in children. Regarding this clonotype: Its antigen remains unknown.

Study findings and constraints: Fresh T-cell production supplied most of the T-cell counts and diversity seen one year after transplant. Certain patients had high TCRbeta diversity at day 60, and it came from recipient T cells and thymic progenitors that survived. Approximately two months post-transplant, alpha-beta T cells reportedly originated from several hundred expanded graft clones.

Preparation of the TCRbeta library involved a method that used unique molecular identifiers. TCRdb re-analysed the PCR reads in MiXCR, keeping a single row per CDR3 protein. This table holds 550,000 to 800,000 distinct CDR3 sequences, around 12% found once. This TCR was recovered from a girl aged 2 to 9 with congenital amegakaryocytic thrombocytopenia, due to receive a stem cell transplant. The specimen was PBMCs, collected before TCRalphabeta/CD19-depleted stem cell transplant.

CDR3 in amino acids: CASSLLGQTSQETQYF. The CDR3 DNA sequence: TGTGCCAGCAGCTTATTAGGACAGACTTCACAAGAGACCCAGTACTTC. This chain links TRBV7-3 with TRBJ2-5, with a tentative D call TRBD1 (6 bases). Germline lookup yields CDR1 SGHTA and CDR2 FQGTGA. CDR3 size: 16 residues. V was cut by 2 bases and J by 2 bases, with 15 bases left in between.